What follows is one T cell receptor beta chain and its context. Antigen: not known. The record originates from a study of vaccination effects on CD4 cells after COVID-19. Study background: The median interval between the second dose and post-vaccine sampling was 72 days.

Using immunoSEQ multiplex PCR, the repertoire was profiled, and TCRdb retains in-frame clones only, with some absent. The data show tens of thousands of clones, with 74% seen just once and about a sixth held by the top ten. Sequencing followed a ViraFEST assay step that expanded antigen-specific CD4+ T cells with viral peptide pools. Isolating CD4+ T cells followed approximately 9 days of culture. Participants received two doses of either the BNT162b2 or mRNA-1273 vaccine. PBMC were cultured at some 2.1 million per well with around 9.2 IU/ml IL-2 and around 10 ug/ml peptides. Half-medium changes using IL-2 medium occurred on days 3 and 7. The clonotype comes from a human donor who received a COVID-19 vaccine. Here the sequenced sample was CD4+ T cells from PBMCs cultured with HCoV-OC43 spike peptides, taken after COVID-19 vaccination. Subset specified: HCoV-OC43 spike overlapping peptide pool stimulation.

The CDR3 nucleotides read TGTGCCAGCTCACCGGGGACAGGGCGCAATCAGCCCCAGCATTTT. Its protein product is CASSPGTGRNQPQHF. The rearrangement links TRBV18 to TRBJ1-5; 9 bases match TRBD1. V lost 3 bases, J lost 2 bases, and 2 bases stayed unmatched. The CDR3 length is 15 residues. Germline V gene data show CDR1 as KGHSH and CDR2 as LQKENI.